Shown below are 12 T cell receptor beta chains from a single sample sequenced in a study of CD8+ T cells in alopecia areata. A panel of CD4, CD8alpha, NKG2D, NKG2ACE and other markers served to sort pooled cutaneous lymph node cells. Extraction of RNA preceded its reverse transcription into cDNA, which served as the sequencing template. The assay was immunoSEQ multiplex PCR, and TCRdb's table has in-frame clones only and misses some. The sample presents approximately 280,000 clones, none singletons. The sequenced sample consisted of CD4+ T cells sorted from a lymph node. Every receptor here comes from a C3H/HeJ mouse with alopecia areata. The mice in this strain carry MHC haplotype H2-k.

Of note for this clone: Germline and genes: mouse. With the read ending 4 residues before the CDR3 end, the germline J gene is used to fill in that end. This sample includes further DNA sequences coding for the same CDR3. The gene calls are TRBV13-2 and TRBJ2-1; D unresolved. This CDR3 region has 14 residues. Germline V gene data show CDR1 as NNHNN and CDR2 as SYGAGS (reference sequence). Trimming stripped 1 base from V and 0 bases from J, with 5 bases between. The CDR3 DNA, read in part, is TGTGCCAGCGGTGATCCAGTTAACTATGCT. It codes for CASGDPVNYA. The whole CDR3 protein is CASGDPVNYAEQFF.

This clone has only a few counts. The genes are named according to mouse. The read comes to an end 4 residues before the CDR3 does, leaving the germline J gene to fill in the end. The J gene is TRBJ1-2, the V gene TRBV13-3; TRBD1 agrees at 9 bases. Germline-derived CDR1 and CDR2 are NNHDY and SYVADS. Trimming removed 4 bases from V and 4 bases from J; junction bases left unmatched: 5. CDR3 size: 14 residues. The CDR3 bases that were read are TGTGCCAGCAGTCGGACAGGGGAGGCCTCC. This translates into CASSRTGEAS. In full, the CDR3 reads CASSRTGEASDYTF.

Details on this clone: Mouse gene names apply. The CDR3 end lies 4 residues beyond the end of the read and is filled in from the germline J gene. The chain recombines TRBV13-3 with TRBJ1-2; D gene uncertain. Looked up from germline, CDR1 is NNHDY and CDR2 is SYVADS. Trimming removed 6 bases from V and 3 bases from J, with 12 bases in between. The CDR3 sequence is 13 residues long. CDR3 DNA, as far as it was read: TGTGCCAGCACCGACACCTGGGACTCC. Its translation: CASTDTWDS. The whole CDR3 reads CASTDTWDSDYTF.

This clone was picked up a small number of times. Gene names are the mouse ones. The read comes to an end 4 residues before the CDR3 does, leaving the germline J gene to fill in the end. The chain uses TRBV14 and TRBJ2-7; D may be TRBD2 (5 bases). Germline V gene data show CDR1 as SGHDT and CDR2 as FRDEAV. This CDR3 is built from 12 residues. CDR3 loop: CASSFVGYEQYF. The covered CDR3 bases are TGTGCCAGCAGTTTCGTGGGGTAT.

Comments on this clone: The gene names given are mouse names. The missing CDR3 end, 4 residues past where the read stops, is filled in from the germline J gene. This chain connects TRBV13-3 to TRBJ1-1; TRBD1 aligns across 7 bases. Looked up from germline, CDR1 is NNHDY and CDR2 is SYVADS. CDR3 length: 12 residues. The CDR3 here is CASRETGTEVFF. The sequenced part of the CDR3 DNA is TGTGCCAGCAGAGAGACAGGGACA.

Only a few counts were recorded for this clone. Any gene name here is a mouse gene name. Sequencing ends 4 residues short of the CDR3 end; the germline J gene provides the rest. This chain joins TRBV1 and TRBJ2-4; no clear D gene. This CDR3 comprises 14 residues. V lost 0 bases, J lost 2 bases, and 6 bases lay in between. Germline assignment: CDR1 NSQYPW and CDR2 LRSPGD (reference sequence). The CDR3 region is CTCSADPVQNTLYF. CDR3 DNA (partial): TGCACCTGCAGTGCAGATCCTGTTCAAAAC.

On this clone itself: The germline and genes are mouse ones. The read ends 4 residues shy of where the CDR3 ends; the end is completed using the germline J gene. The chain joins TRBV19 to TRBJ2-7; 7 nucleotides agree with TRBD1. Per the germline V gene, CDR1 is FNHDT and CDR2 is SITEND (reference sequence). The CDR3 is made up of 15 amino acids. Germline trimming cut 0 bases from V and 0 bases from J; bases unmatched to any gene: 3. CDR3 bases read: TGTGCCAGCAGTATAGAAGACAGGGTCTCCTAT. Translation: CASSIEDRVSY. The entire CDR3 protein reads CASSIEDRVSYEQYF.

Regarding this clone: Gene labels here are mouse ones. The CDR3 extends 4 residues past the end of the read, so its final part is completed from the germline J gene. The chain carries TRBV13-3 and TRBJ2-2; the match to TRBD1 covers 10 bases. V lost 6 bases, J lost 2 bases, and 1 base stayed unmatched. The CDR3 has 14 amino acids. The germline CDR1 and CDR2 sequences are NNHDY and SYVADS. CDR3 sequence: CASKGQGNTGQLYF. CDR3 bases read: TGTGCCAGCAAGGGACAGGGGAACACCGGG.

This clone was seen many times. Mouse gene names and germline throughout. The CDR3 end falls 3 residues outside the read, so it is completed with the germline J gene. The V and J genes are TRBV5 and TRBJ1-6, with TRBD1 as a possible D gene (5 bases). TRBJ1-6 is an open reading frame whose function is uncertain. From germline, CDR1 is LGHNA and CDR2 YNLKQL (reference sequence). CDR3 length: 12 residues. Trimming cost V 2 bases and J 9 bases, with 5 bases left between them. Incomplete CDR3 DNA: TGTGCCAGCAGCCAACAGGGTTCGCCC. It is translated as CASSQQGSP. The whole CDR3 protein reads CASSQQGSPLYF.

Concerning this clone: Mouse germline and gene names are used. The read ends 4 residues before the CDR3 terminus; that terminus is restored from the germline J gene. This rearrangement joins TRBV14 to TRBJ2-2; TRBD1 is a possible D gene (6 bases). CDR3 length equals 13 residues. The V end was cut by 10 bases, the J end by 3 bases, with 13 bases between. In germline, CDR1 is SGHDT, CDR2 FRDEAV. The CDR3 loop reads CALPPGDTGQLYF. CDR3 DNA (partial): TGTGCCCTACCCCCAGGGGACACCGGG.

This clone has only a few counts. Gene names and germline match the mouse. The read stops 4 residues short of the end of the CDR3; the missing end is completed from the germline J gene. The rearrangement links TRBV31 to TRBJ2-5; TRBD2 matches at 8 bases. The germline V gene encodes CDR1 GKSSPN and CDR2 SITVG. This CDR3 is 12 amino acids long. The CDR3 reads CAWFLGGDTQYF. The sequenced CDR3 bases are TGTGCCTGGTTCCTGGGGGGAGAC.

This clone showed up just a few times. Gene names follow the mouse nomenclature. The read ends 4 residues early relative to the CDR3; the germline J gene fills the gap. This rearrangement joins TRBV1 to TRBJ2-1, with 14 bases fitting TRBD2. V lost 6 bases to trimming and J lost 4 bases; unmatched junction nucleotides: 2. The CDR3 runs 15 residues. The V gene's germline CDR1 is NSQYPW and CDR2 LRSPGD (reference sequence). The sequenced part of the CDR3 DNA is TGCACCTGCAGGGGACTGGGGGGGCCTTATGCT. This sequence encodes CTCRGLGGPYA. The complete CDR3 protein is CTCRGLGGPYAEQFF.